These 28 T cell receptor beta chains were all obtained from the same sample, sequenced in a study of radiotherapy plus CTLA-4 blockade in lung cancer. Clones were sequenced by immunoSEQ multiplex PCR, and TCRdb holds only the in-frame ones, with some missing. The sample lists some 50,000 clones; 70% to 90% were seen once. This specimen consisted of peripheral blood, obtained from a patient treated with radiotherapy plus ipilimumab. All receptors derive from a human donor with non-small cell lung cancer whose response to radiotherapy plus ipilimumab could not be evaluated.

V gene TRBV7-9 combines with J gene TRBJ2-3, with D maybe TRBD2 (7 bases). The CDR3 has 18 residues. Germline V gene lookup returns CDR1 SEHNR and CDR2 FQNEAQ (reference sequence). Trimming stripped 2 bases from V and 2 bases from J, with 20 bases between. CDR3: CASSLKWDKAGATDTQYF. The CDR3 nucleotides are TGTGCCAGCAGCTTAAAATGGGACAAGGCGGGAGCCACAGATACGCAGTATTTT. Drawing the rest from reference TRBV7-9 and TRBJ2-3, the complete variable domain is DTGVSQNPRHKITKRGQNVTFRCDPISEHNRLYWYRQTLGQGPEFLTYFQNEAQLEKSRLLSDRFSAERPKGSFSTLEIQRTEQGDSAMYLCASSLKWDKAGATDTQYFGPGTRLTVL.

The rearrangement links TRBV29-1 to TRBJ2-7; tentative D call: TRBD2 (5 bases). The CDR3 extends over 12 amino acids. V was trimmed by 5 bases and J by 3 bases, leaving 11 bases between them. The germline V gene encodes CDR1 SQVTM and CDR2 ANQGSEA. CDR3 region: CSVRLRDYEQYF. The CDR3 coding sequence is TGCAGCGTTAGGTTGAGGGACTACGAGCAGTACTTC.

This rearrangement joins TRBV6-6 to TRBJ1-5; 9 nucleotides align to TRBD1. With V trimmed by 2 bases and J by 6 bases, 2 bases remained unmatched. CDR3 length: 14 residues. Germline V lookup: CDR1 MNHNY, CDR2 SVGAGI (reference sequence). This CDR3 reads CASSYGQGSQPQHF. CDR3 sequence (DNA): TGTGCCAGCAGTTACGGACAGGGGAGTCAGCCCCAGCATTTT.

This sequence joins TRBV5-4 and TRBJ2-1, with D possibly matching TRBD2 (6 bases). V was shortened by 4 bases and J by 0 bases, with 14 bases between the two germline ends. Germline lookup yields CDR1 SGHNT and CDR2 YYREEE (reference sequence). The CDR3 sequence is 16 residues long. CDR3: CASSAASARSYNEQFF. CDR3 in DNA: TGTGCCAGCAGCGCCGCTAGCGCCCGCTCCTACAATGAGCAGTTCTTC.

V and J are TRBV11-2 and TRBJ2-3; 10 bases map to TRBD2. Germline loops: CDR1 SGHAT, CDR2 FQNNGV. V shed 5 bases, J shed 3 bases, and the junction held 2 bases outside the gene matches. The CDR3 contains 14 residues. The CDR3 DNA sequence: TGTGCCAGCAGCCTAGCGGGAGTTACAGATACGCAGTATTTT. This sequence encodes CASSLAGVTDTQYF.

The chain is built from TRBV9 and TRBJ2-7, with 9 positions matching TRBD2. V lost 0 bases and J lost 3; bases outside the gene matches: 4. The CDR3 has 15 amino acids. Per the germline V gene, CDR1 is SGDLS and CDR2 is YYNGEE. The CDR3 coding sequence is TGTGCCAGCAGCGTAGACGGGACTAGCAGCTACGAGCAGTACTTC. Translated: CASSVDGTSSYEQYF.

A few counts support this clone. This chain links TRBV6-1 with TRBJ2-7, with TRBD1 as a possible D gene (5 bases). Trimming stripped 0 bases from V and 6 bases from J, with 12 bases between. This CDR3 spans 14 amino acids. CDR1 and CDR2 from the germline V gene are MNHNS and SASEGT. CDR3 DNA sequence: TGTGCCAGCAGTGAAGCGCATCCAGGGATCGAGCAGTACTTC. It translates to CASSEAHPGIEQYF.

The chain recombines TRBV7-2 with TRBJ2-1, with a weak D call TRBD2 (6 bases). Trimming took 5 bases from V and 4 from J, leaving 9 bases between them. This CDR3 region has 13 residues. The germline V gene encodes CDR1 SGHTA and CDR2 FQGNSA. Here the CDR3 reads CASSLTSYNEQFF. CDR3 in DNA: TGTGCCAGCAGCCTGACTAGTTACAATGAGCAGTTCTTC.

J is TRBJ2-7 and V is TRBV21-1; no DNA check was done on the table's D call, TRBD2. TRBV21-1 is marked as a pseudogene. The CDR3 sequence is 15 residues long. The CDR3 protein is CASSKVRELAYEQYF. DNA for the CDR3: TGTGCCAGCAGCAAAGTTAGGGAGTTAGCCTACGAGCAGTACTTC.

V is TRBV2 and J is TRBJ1-2, with 8 bases matching TRBD1. V trimming: 3 bases; J trimming: 3 bases; junction bases outside the gene matches: 0. In germline, CDR1 is SNHLY, CDR2 FYNNEI. This CDR3 contains 13 residues. In DNA form, the CDR3 reads TGTGCCAGCAGTGAGGACAGGGACTATGGCTACACCTTC. Translation gives CASSEDRDYGYTF.

The CDR3 loop is CATSRAEPRNQPQHF. The CDR3 DNA reads as TGTGCCACCAGCAGAGCGGAGCCTCGCAATCAGCCCCAGCATTTT. V gene TRBV15 combines with J gene TRBJ1-5; D remains ambiguous. The CDR3 extends over 15 amino acids. The V end was cut by 1 base, the J end by 2 bases, with 9 bases between. The V gene's germline CDR1 is LNHNV and CDR2 YYDKDF (reference sequence).

The gene calls are TRBV28 and TRBJ2-7, with 9 bases lining up with TRBD1. Looked up from germline, CDR1 is MDHEN and CDR2 is SYDVKM. Trimming at V came to 5 bases and at J to 8 bases, leaving 13 bases not matched to a gene. The CDR3 sequence is 15 residues long. CDR3 nucleotides: TGTGCCAGCAGTGAATCCGGGACAGGGTACCGCCAGCAGTACTTC. It translates to CASSESGTGYRQQYF.

The chain uses TRBV7-6 and TRBJ2-1, with 13 bases identical to TRBD2. This CDR3 comprises 15 residues. Germline loops: CDR1 SGHVS, CDR2 FNYEAQ. V dropped 6 bases and J dropped 8; count of bases not matched to a gene: 7. CDR3 amino acids: CASSYGLAGEYEQFF. DNA of the CDR3: TGTGCCAGCAGTTATGGACTAGCGGGGGAATATGAGCAGTTCTTC.

The chain employs TRBV4-3 and TRBJ2-7, with TRBD1 identical over 11 bases. V was clipped by 0 bases and J by 5 bases; unmatched bases: 9. CDR1 LGHNA and CDR2 YSLEER come from the germline V gene. The CDR3 loop spans 17 amino acids. CDR3 sequence (DNA): TGCGCCAGCAGCCAAGATAGAGGGACAGGGGGATTCCACGAGCAGTACTTC. Amino acid sequence: CASSQDRGTGGFHEQYF.

J is TRBJ2-5 and V is TRBV7-9, with D possibly matching TRBD1 (6 bases). Trimming stripped 5 bases from V and 3 bases from J, with 10 bases between. Per germline, CDR1 SEHNR and CDR2 FQNEAQ (reference sequence). The CDR3 is 13 residues long. The CDR3, as DNA: TGTGCCAGCAGCATACAGGGAAAAGAGACCCAGTACTTC. It translates to CASSIQGKETQYF.

The chain combines TRBV9 with TRBJ1-1, with TRBD1 matching over 11 bases. This CDR3 has 16 amino acids. V was clipped by 3 bases and J by 4 bases; unmatched bases: 8. The germline V gene encodes CDR1 SGDLS and CDR2 YYNGEE. CDR3 coding DNA: TGTGCCAGCAGCGGAGATCCCGGGACAGGGGGCACTGAAGCTTTCTTT. Translation: CASSGDPGTGGTEAFF.

J is TRBJ2-7 and V is TRBV9; TRBD2 matches 10 bases. Germline loops: CDR1 SGDLS, CDR2 YYNGEE. V lost 3 bases, J lost 2 bases, and 5 bases stayed unmatched. The CDR3 extends over 15 amino acids. CDR3 nucleotide sequence: TGTGCCAGCAGCGCCCTAGCGGGGGAGACCTACGAGCAGTACTTC. As protein: CASSALAGETYEQYF.

The chain recombines TRBV7-2 with TRBJ1-2; 8 nucleotides align to TRBD1. The V gene's germline CDR1 is SGHTA and CDR2 FQGNSA. Trimming cost V 2 bases and J 6 bases; bases outside gene matches: 11. The CDR3 runs 16 residues. The CDR3 loop is CASSLFQGAGYDGYTF. DNA of the CDR3: TGTGCCAGCAGCTTATTCCAGGGGGCAGGCTATGATGGCTACACCTTC.

This clone was seen only a few times. The genes are TRBV5-6 and TRBJ2-6; TRBD1 agrees at 8 bases. Trimming at V came to 4 bases and at J to 0 bases, leaving 9 bases not matched to a gene. CDR3 length: 18 amino acids. CDR1 and CDR2 from the germline V gene are SGHDT and YYEEEE. The CDR3 spells CASSPRQGLSSGANVLTF. Here the CDR3 DNA reads TGTGCCAGCAGCCCTAGACAGGGGTTAAGCTCTGGGGCCAACGTCCTGACTTTC.

The rearrangement links TRBV28 to TRBJ2-7, with 7 positions matching TRBD1. Per the germline V gene, CDR1 is MDHEN and CDR2 is SYDVKM. The CDR3 covers 13 residues. Germline trimming cut 2 bases from V and 5 bases from J; bases unmatched to any gene: 3. The DNA for the CDR3 is TGTGCCAGCAGTTTAACGAGGGGGCACGAGCAGTACTTC. Its protein is CASSLTRGHEQYF.

This clone is medium-sized. The chain has TRBV28 and TRBJ2-3, with D possibly being TRBD2 (5 bases). The CDR3 contains 13 residues. Trimming removed 5 bases at V and 6 bases at J, with 12 bases between. Per germline, CDR1 MDHEN and CDR2 SYDVKM. The CDR3 nucleotides are TGTGCCAGCAGTGATTCCCAGCGGGATACGCAGTATTTT. Amino acids: CASSDSQRDTQYF.

This chain uses TRBV5-1 with TRBJ1-3; 8 bases are shared with TRBD1. The junction had 5 bases not matched to a gene; V was cut back by 4 bases and J by 2 bases. Germline lookup yields CDR1 SGHRS and CDR2 YFSETQ. The CDR3 sequence is 15 residues long. The CDR3 sequence: CASSVQGVAGNTIYF. CDR3 nucleotide sequence: TGCGCCAGCAGCGTACAGGGGGTTGCTGGAAACACCATATATTTT.

This clone was seen more than once but under ten times. The rearrangement uses TRBV5-1 and TRBJ2-1, with D possibly TRBD1 on 5 matching bases. Germline V gives CDR1 SGHRS, CDR2 YFSETQ. V dropped 7 bases and J dropped 2 bases, with 13 bases sitting between them. The CDR3 spans 14 residues. CDR3 in amino acids: CASFSRATYNEQFF. The CDR3 DNA sequence: TGCGCCAGCTTTAGCAGGGCCACCTACAATGAGCAGTTCTTC. Drawing the rest from reference TRBV5-1 and TRBJ2-1, the complete variable domain is KAGVTQTPRYLIKTRGQQVTLSCSPISGHRSVSWYQQTPGQGLQFLFEYFSETQRNKGNFPGRFSGRQFSNSRSEMNVSTLELGDSALYLCASFSRATYNEQFFGPGTRLTVL.

This clone was counted between two and nine times. The genes are TRBV5-1 and TRBJ1-2, with 7 bases aligning to TRBD1. Germline values: CDR1 SGHRS, CDR2 YFSETQ. The junction had 3 bases not matched to a gene; V was cut back by 1 base and J by 6 bases. CDR3 length equals 13 residues. CDR3 sequence: CASSLTGEHGYTF. The CDR3 coding sequence is TGCGCCAGCAGCTTGACAGGGGAGCATGGCTACACCTTC.

The rearrangement links TRBV10-3 to TRBJ2-7; 8 bases align to TRBD1. The CDR3 has 16 amino acids. Germline V gene lookup returns CDR1 ENHRY and CDR2 SYGVKD. V trimming: 3 bases; J trimming: 4 bases; junction bases outside the gene matches: 11. CDR3 amino acids: CAISDLYRGADYEQYF. The DNA of the CDR3 is TGTGCCATCAGTGACCTATACAGGGGGGCTGATTACGAGCAGTACTTC.

In its sample, this clone was seen once. V usage is TRBV7-9 and J usage is TRBJ2-2; TRBD1 aligns across 10 bases. Germline values: CDR1 SEHNR, CDR2 FQNEAQ (reference sequence). The V and J ends lost 0 bases and 8 bases, in that order; junction bases with no gene match: 15. CDR3 length: 19 residues. The CDR3 region has the DNA TGTGCCAGCAGCTTAGCCCGGGACAGGGGAATTACCGTCGTGGGGGAGCTGTTTTTT. Translation gives CASSLARDRGITVVGELFF.

V is TRBV7-8 and J is TRBJ2-7; 8 bases line up with TRBD2. The CDR3 runs 14 residues. The junction had 6 bases not matched to a gene; V was cut back by 3 bases and J by 5 bases. Germline loops: CDR1 SGHVS, CDR2 FQNEAQ. CDR3 sequence (DNA): TGTGCCAGCAGCTTCCGGGGGGGGCCCAACGAGCAGTACTTC. Protein sequence: CASSFRGGPNEQYF.

This clone appeared a single time. V and J are TRBV30 and TRBJ1-1; 8 bases are shared with TRBD1. Trimming removed 0 bases from V and 1 base from J; junction bases left unmatched: 1. The V gene's germline CDR1 is GTSNPN and CDR2 SVGIG (reference sequence). The CDR3 has 14 amino acids. The CDR3 protein is CAWSVGTGNTEAFF. CDR3 bases: TGTGCCTGGAGTGTAGGGACAGGGAACACTGAAGCTTTCTTT. Together with reference TRBV30 and TRBJ1-1, the CDR3 gives the full variable domain: SQTIHQWPATLVQPVGSPLSLECTVEGTSNPNLYWYRQAAGRGLQLLFYSVGIGQISSEVPQNLSASRPQDRQFILSSKKLLLSDSGFYLCAWSVGTGNTEAFFGQGTRLTVV.